A single sample is the source of the 19 T cell receptor beta chains below, sequenced in a study of blood T cell repertoires in COVID-19. Profiled with immunoSEQ multiplex PCR; TCRdb holds only in-frame clones, not every one. The profile covers roughly 100,000 clones, with 69% appearing a single time and approximately 5.9% taken by the ten largest. Source material: peripheral blood. All receptors come from a man older than 75 with acute or convalescent COVID-19.

Only a few counts were recorded for this clone. J is TRBJ1-6 and V is TRBV28; D is unclear. Germline assignment: CDR1 MDHEN and CDR2 SYDVKM. The CDR3 is 16 amino acids. V dropped 4 bases and J dropped 0 bases, with 10 bases sitting between them. The chain's CDR3 is CASSYPTSSYNSPLHF. The CDR3 DNA reads as TGTGCCAGCAGTTACCCTACTAGCTCCTATAATTCACCCCTCCACTTT.

This clone has at least ten counts. V usage is TRBV29-1 and J usage is TRBJ1-2; 8 bases agree with TRBD1. Germline CDR1 SQVTM, CDR2 ANQGSEA. V shed 5 bases, J shed 3 bases, and the junction held 14 bases outside the gene matches. CDR3 length: 16 residues. The DNA of the CDR3 is TGCAGCGTTTCCCGAGCAGGGGGCGATGGGTACTATGGCTACACCTTC. It yields the protein CSVSRAGGDGYYGYTF.

A single count supports this clone. The rearrangement joins TRBV20-1 to TRBJ2-1, with D hard to call. CDR3 length: 11 amino acids. Deletions cut 6 bases from V and 11 bases from J, with 14 bases between. Germline V CDR1 and CDR2: DFQATT, SNEGSKA (reference sequence). CDR3 nucleotide sequence: TGCAGTGCGTTGGGTGATAGCCAGCAGTTCTTC. Translation: CSALGDSQQFF.

This clone was counted between two and nine times. The J gene is TRBJ2-7, the V gene TRBV19; 7 positions match TRBD2. The ends lost 4 bases at V and 3 bases at J; junction bases unmatched: 6. The CDR3 is 14 residues long. Germline V gene lookup returns CDR1 LNHDA and CDR2 SQIVND (reference sequence). The DNA of the CDR3 is TGTGCCAGTAGTACAGGACTAGTAGGCTACGAGCAGTACTTC. This codes for CASSTGLVGYEQYF. The variable domain in full, completed from reference TRBV19 and TRBJ2-7, reads DGGITQSPKYLFRKEGQNVTLSCEQNLNHDAMYWYRQDPGQGLRLIYYSQIVNDFQKGDIAEGYSVSREKKESFPLTVTSAQKNPTAFYLCASSTGLVGYEQYFGPGTRLTVT.

The rearrangement links TRBV5-1 to TRBJ2-2, with D unresolved. Trimming shortened V by 2 bases and J by 1 base, and 3 bases separated the two germline ends. The CDR3 has 13 amino acids. CDR1 and CDR2 from the germline V gene are SGHRS and YFSETQ. The CDR3 here is CASSFQNTGELFF. The CDR3 DNA is TGCGCCAGCAGCTTTCAGAACACCGGGGAGCTGTTTTTT.

The J gene is TRBJ1-6, the V gene TRBV29-1; 10 positions match TRBD1. J was trimmed by 6 bases and V by 6 bases; bases with no gene match: 2. Germline-derived CDR1 and CDR2 are SQVTM and ANQGSEA. This CDR3 region has 13 residues. The CDR3 DNA is TGCAGCGTGGGACAGGGGAGTAATTCACCCCTCCACTTT. The encoded protein is CSVGQGSNSPLHF.

This clone was observed a handful of times. The rearrangement joins TRBV10-3 to TRBJ2-3, with 7 bases fitting TRBD2. The CDR3 spans 13 residues. With V trimmed by 8 bases and J by 1 base, 3 bases remained unmatched. The germline gives CDR1 ENHRY, CDR2 SYGVKD. CDR3 protein: CAIGGRGTDTQYF. CDR3 DNA sequence: TGTGCCATCGGTGGGAGGGGCACAGATACGCAGTATTTT.

This clone occurred a few times. In DNA form, the CDR3 reads TGTGCCAGCAGCTTAGGGACAGGGAAGACCCAGTACTTC. The encoded protein is CASSLGTGKTQYF. This chain joins TRBV11-2 and TRBJ2-5; 8 bases fit TRBD1. Unmatched junction bases numbered 1, after V lost 1 base and J lost 6 bases. The CDR3 is 13 amino acids. CDR1 and CDR2 from the germline V gene are SGHAT and FQNNGV.

This clone is a singleton in its sample. The chain uses TRBV10-3 and TRBJ2-7; 10 positions agree with TRBD2. The CDR3 sequence is 13 residues long. Germline lookup yields CDR1 ENHRY and CDR2 SYGVKD. Unmatched junction bases numbered 3, after V lost 8 bases and J lost 2 bases. The CDR3 sequence: CAIASGSPYEQYF. In DNA, the CDR3 is TGTGCCATCGCTAGCGGGAGTCCCTACGAGCAGTACTTC.

The chain couples TRBV29-1 to TRBJ1-5, with D uncertain. V was trimmed by 4 bases and J by 3 bases, leaving 10 bases between them. The CDR3 contains 13 residues. Germline CDR1 and CDR2: SQVTM and ANQGSEA. CDR3 sequence reads: CSVALGVNQPQHF. CDR3 bases: TGCAGCGTTGCCCTGGGCGTCAATCAGCCCCAGCATTTT.

The rearrangement uses TRBV5-6 and TRBJ2-3; D remains ambiguous. The CDR3 spans 15 residues. V was trimmed by 0 bases and J by 5 bases, leaving 13 bases between them. The germline CDR1 and CDR2 sequences are SGHDT and YYEEEE. Written as DNA, the CDR3 is TGTGCCAGCAGCTTGGGAATCGGGTTGGGAGATACGCAGTATTTT. Translation gives CASSLGIGLGDTQYF.

The V and J genes are TRBV19 and TRBJ2-1; 10 bases fit TRBD2. Trimming took 4 bases from V and 10 from J; bases not matched to a gene: 10. The CDR3 is 15 residues long. Germline V gives CDR1 LNHDA, CDR2 SQIVND (reference sequence). The CDR3 protein is CASSTSGRAFEEQFF. CDR3 coding DNA: TGTGCCAGTAGTACAAGCGGGAGGGCCTTTGAGGAGCAGTTCTTC.

This clone was recorded only once. V gene TRBV6-5 combines with J gene TRBJ1-2; D not certain. The V gene lost 4 bases and the J gene lost 4 bases, with 10 bases spanning the gap. Germline assignment: CDR1 MNHEY and CDR2 SVGAGI. The length of the CDR3 is 13 residues. The CDR3 here is CASSLDFSYGYTF. CDR3 coding DNA: TGTGCCAGCAGTTTAGACTTCTCCTATGGCTACACCTTC.

This clone was detected once. The chain couples TRBV18 to TRBJ1-4; D remains unclear. The germline CDR1 and CDR2 sequences are KGHSH and LQKENI. This CDR3 spans 15 amino acids. V was cut by 1 base and J by 7 bases, with 13 bases left in between. The CDR3 reads CASSPQSPDGEKLFF. The CDR3 coding sequence is TGTGCCAGCTCACCACAGAGCCCCGATGGTGAAAAACTGTTTTTT. Based on the CDR3 plus reference TRBV18 and TRBJ1-4, the full variable domain is NAGVMQNPRHLVRRRGQEARLRCSPMKGHSHVYWYRQLPEEGLKFMVYLQKENIIDESGMPKERFSAEFPKEGPSILRIQQVVRGDSAAYFCASSPQSPDGEKLFFGSGTQLSVL.

The CDR3 reads CASTQGQVSPSEQFF. The CDR3 DNA reads as TGCGCCAGCACCCAGGGACAGGTCTCACCAAGTGAGCAGTTCTTC. This rearrangement joins TRBV5-1 to TRBJ2-1; 8 positions agree with TRBD1. The junction had 14 bases not matched to a gene; V was cut back by 6 bases and J by 9 bases. CDR3 length equals 15 residues. Germline values: CDR1 SGHRS, CDR2 YFSETQ.

This clone appeared a few times. The J gene is TRBJ2-3, the V gene TRBV5-1, with 10 bases fitting TRBD2. Per the germline V gene, CDR1 is SGHRS and CDR2 is YFSETQ. This CDR3 has 15 residues. The J segment lost 6 bases and the V segment lost 4 bases, leaving 8 bases of the junction unmatched. This CDR3 reads CASSPPSGSVDTQYF. The CDR3 DNA reads TGCGCCAGCAGCCCTCCTAGCGGGAGTGTCGATACGCAGTATTTT.

As for this clone: One end of the junction does not line up with germline, which may come from a read error. The chain combines TRBV27 with TRBJ2-5; 8 bases are shared with TRBD2. Germline CDR1 reads MNHEY; CDR2 reads SMNVEV (reference sequence). This CDR3 is built from 18 residues. The CDR3 bases are TGTGCCAGCAGTCCCCGGGGGGGGCCCGGGACGGCCCAAGGGACCCAGTACTTC. Its protein is CASSPRGGPGTAQGTQYF.

J is TRBJ1-5 and V is TRBV4-1; D gene uncertain. The germline gives CDR1 MGHRA, CDR2 YSYEKL. Trimming cost V 2 bases and J 3 bases, with 14 bases left between them. The CDR3 loop spans 16 amino acids. The CDR3 sequence is CASSQLPGLFNQPQHF. The DNA for the CDR3 is TGCGCCAGCAGCCAATTACCAGGTCTTTTCAATCAGCCCCAGCATTTT.

This clone was seen a few times. The gene calls are TRBV3-1 (or the pseudogene TRBV3-2) and TRBJ1-6; a possible D gene is TRBD1 (6 bases). V shed 0 bases and J shed 9 bases, with 12 bases lying between them. The CDR3 length is 15 residues. Germline CDR1 LGHDT, CDR2 YNNKEL (reference sequence). CDR3 sequence reads: CASSQDGGGLSPLHF. The CDR3 DNA sequence: TGTGCCAGCAGCCAAGATGGGGGGGGCCTTTCACCCCTCCACTTT.